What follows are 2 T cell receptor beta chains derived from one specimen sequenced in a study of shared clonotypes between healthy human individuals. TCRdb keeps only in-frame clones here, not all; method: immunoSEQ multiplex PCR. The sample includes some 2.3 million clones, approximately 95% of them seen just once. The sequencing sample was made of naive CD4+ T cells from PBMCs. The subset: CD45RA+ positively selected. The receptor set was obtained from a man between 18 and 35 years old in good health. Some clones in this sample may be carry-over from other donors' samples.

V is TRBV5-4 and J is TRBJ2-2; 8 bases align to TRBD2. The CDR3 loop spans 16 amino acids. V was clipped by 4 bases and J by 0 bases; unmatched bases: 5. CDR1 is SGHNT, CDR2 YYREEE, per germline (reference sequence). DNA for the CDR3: TGTGCCAGCAGCCTACCGGGACTAGCGAACACCGGGGAGCTGTTTTTT. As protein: CASSLPGLANTGELFF.

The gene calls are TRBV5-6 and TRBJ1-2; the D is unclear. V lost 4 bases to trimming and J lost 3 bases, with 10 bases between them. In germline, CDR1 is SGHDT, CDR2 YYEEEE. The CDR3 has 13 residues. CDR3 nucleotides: TGTGCCAGCAGCCCAACAGAATACTATGGCTACACCTTC. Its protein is CASSPTEYYGYTF.